These 4 T cell receptor beta chains share one sample of origin, sequenced in a study of siplizumab effects on memory and regulatory T cells (dated by TCRdb to about 2019). Libraries came from the immunoSEQ multiplex PCR assay. In TCRdb, the immuneACCESS table is reduced to in-frame sequences with V and J assigned. These tables do not hold every clone; where another copy was compared, an unresolved V gene accounts for under half, and the others remain unexplained. The table for this sample lists around 100,000 clones; around 94% of them were counted only once. The ten most abundant clones make up around 0.3% of the sample. The specimen was non-Treg CD4+ T cells sorted from blood. In the paper's terms, the cell subset or site label means: FACS-sorted unstimulated CD4+ non-regulatory T cells. All receptors derive from a human donor in good health.

The chain has TRBV29-1 and TRBJ2-1; unclear D gene. Germline lookup yields CDR1 SQVTM and CDR2 ANQGSEA. Deletions cut 4 bases from V and 9 bases from J, with 7 bases between. The CDR3 loop spans 10 amino acids. CDR3 in amino acids: CSVVTIEQFF. The CDR3 DNA reads as TGCAGCGTTGTCACTATTGAGCAGTTCTTC.

V is TRBV14 and J is TRBJ1-2; unclear D gene. Trimming removed 2 bases from V and 8 bases from J, with 24 bases in between. Germline lookup yields CDR1 SGHDN and CDR2 FVKESK. The CDR3 spans 17 residues. In nucleotides, the CDR3 is TGTGCCAGCAGCCAATCCCTGGTACGGGGAAGCTTCGGCGGCTACACCTTC. Its translation is CASSQSLVRGSFGGYTF.

The V and J genes are TRBV29-1 and TRBJ2-4, with D perhaps TRBD1 (6 bases). The germline V gene encodes CDR1 SQVTM and CDR2 ANQGSEA. This CDR3 is built from 14 residues. Trimming took off 6 bases at V and 4 bases at J, with 16 bases between the two ends. The CDR3 spells CSVGRGTGKNIQYF. The CDR3 DNA is TGCAGCGTGGGACGGGGAACAGGGAAAAACATTCAGTACTTC.

The genes are TRBV5-5 and TRBJ1-4; no reliable D call. V lost 2 bases, J lost 0 bases, and 14 bases lay in between. This CDR3 region has 17 residues. Germline V CDR1 and CDR2: SGHKS, YYEKEE (reference sequence). CDR3 region: CASSLGRLLATNEKLFF. In DNA form, the CDR3 reads TGTGCCAGCAGCTTAGGACGGCTTCTTGCAACTAATGAAAAACTGTTTTTT.